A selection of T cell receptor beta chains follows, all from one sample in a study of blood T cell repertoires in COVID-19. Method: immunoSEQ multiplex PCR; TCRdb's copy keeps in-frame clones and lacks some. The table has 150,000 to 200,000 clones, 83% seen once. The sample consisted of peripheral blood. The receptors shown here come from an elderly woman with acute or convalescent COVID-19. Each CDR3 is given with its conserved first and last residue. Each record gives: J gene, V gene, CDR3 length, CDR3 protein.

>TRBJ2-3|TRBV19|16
CASSISGQGLTDTQYF
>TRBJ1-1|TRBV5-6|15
CASSSGRGAWTEAFF
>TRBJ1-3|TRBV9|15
CASSVEGASGNTIYF
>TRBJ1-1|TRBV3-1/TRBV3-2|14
CASSRTAGGTEAFF
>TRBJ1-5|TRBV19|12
CASSIQGQPQHF
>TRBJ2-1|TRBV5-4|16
CASSSGRGGSYNEQFF
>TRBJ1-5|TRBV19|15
CASSPTDLSNQPQHF
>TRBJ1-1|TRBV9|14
CASSVATGGTEAFF
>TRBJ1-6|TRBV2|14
CASGGTGGNSPLHF
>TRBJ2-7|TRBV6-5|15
CASSQTWTGSYEQYF
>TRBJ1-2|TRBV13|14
CASSFGETNYGYTF
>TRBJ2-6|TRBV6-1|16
CASSVGLSSGANVLTF
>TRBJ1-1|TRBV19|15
CASSIDGGLWTEAFF
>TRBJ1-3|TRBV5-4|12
CASSSPGNTIYF
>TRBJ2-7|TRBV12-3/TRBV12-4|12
CASRPDTYEQYF
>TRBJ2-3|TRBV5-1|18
CASSLPAGTGGGTDTQYF
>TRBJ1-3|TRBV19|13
CATTSRSGNTIYF
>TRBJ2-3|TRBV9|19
CASSVAPRLAGELTDTQYF
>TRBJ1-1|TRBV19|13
CASSSNMNTEAFF
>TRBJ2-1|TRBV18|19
CASSPLFRDLGSVDNEQFF
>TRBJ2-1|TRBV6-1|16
CASSGTGAGHYNEQFF
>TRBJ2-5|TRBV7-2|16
CASSSRAGAVQETQYF
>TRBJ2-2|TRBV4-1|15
CASSRGQGVTGELFF
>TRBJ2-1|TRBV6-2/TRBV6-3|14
CASSAPQLAYEQFF
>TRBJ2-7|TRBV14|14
CASSQWARSYEQYF
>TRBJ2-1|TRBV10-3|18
CAISGSPGQGGGHNEQFF
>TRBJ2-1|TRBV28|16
CASSPSGQGDYNEQFF
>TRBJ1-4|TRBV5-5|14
CASSMPATNEKLFF
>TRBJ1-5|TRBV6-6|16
CASSIHDRGLFQPQHF
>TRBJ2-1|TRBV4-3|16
CASSQGRPDFYNEQFF
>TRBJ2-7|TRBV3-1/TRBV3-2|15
CASSQTSSGDLEQYF
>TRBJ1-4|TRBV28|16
CASSSPALWAGEKLFF
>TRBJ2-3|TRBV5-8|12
CASSSPSFTQYF
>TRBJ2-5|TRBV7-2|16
CASSLGSTGGWETQYF
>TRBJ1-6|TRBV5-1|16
CASSSGQTDYNSPLHF
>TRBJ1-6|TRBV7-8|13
CASSLAENSPLHF
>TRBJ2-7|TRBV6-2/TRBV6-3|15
CASSYSKLGNYEQYF
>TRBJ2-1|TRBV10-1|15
CASSESGGLAGKQFF
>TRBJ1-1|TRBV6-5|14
CASSHQGGFTEAFF
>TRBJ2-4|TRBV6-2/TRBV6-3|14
CASSQDRIKNIQYF
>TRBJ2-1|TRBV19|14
CASSMGLTLNEQFF
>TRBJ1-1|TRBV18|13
CASSPVATGEAFF